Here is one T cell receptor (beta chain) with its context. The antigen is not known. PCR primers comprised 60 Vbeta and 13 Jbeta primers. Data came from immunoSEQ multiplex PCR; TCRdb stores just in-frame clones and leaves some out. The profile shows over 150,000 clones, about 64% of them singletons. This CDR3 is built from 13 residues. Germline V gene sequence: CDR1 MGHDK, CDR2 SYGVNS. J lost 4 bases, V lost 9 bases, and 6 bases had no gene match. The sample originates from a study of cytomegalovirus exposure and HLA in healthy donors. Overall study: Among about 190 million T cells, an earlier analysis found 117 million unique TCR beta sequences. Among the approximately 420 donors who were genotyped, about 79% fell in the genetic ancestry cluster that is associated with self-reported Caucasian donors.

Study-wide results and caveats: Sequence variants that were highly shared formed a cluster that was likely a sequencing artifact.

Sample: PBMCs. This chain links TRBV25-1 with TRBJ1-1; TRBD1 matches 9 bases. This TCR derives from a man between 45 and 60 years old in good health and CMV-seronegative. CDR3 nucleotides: TGTGCCAGTTCGGGACAGGGCTTCACTGAAGCTTTCTTT. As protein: CASSGQGFTEAFF.